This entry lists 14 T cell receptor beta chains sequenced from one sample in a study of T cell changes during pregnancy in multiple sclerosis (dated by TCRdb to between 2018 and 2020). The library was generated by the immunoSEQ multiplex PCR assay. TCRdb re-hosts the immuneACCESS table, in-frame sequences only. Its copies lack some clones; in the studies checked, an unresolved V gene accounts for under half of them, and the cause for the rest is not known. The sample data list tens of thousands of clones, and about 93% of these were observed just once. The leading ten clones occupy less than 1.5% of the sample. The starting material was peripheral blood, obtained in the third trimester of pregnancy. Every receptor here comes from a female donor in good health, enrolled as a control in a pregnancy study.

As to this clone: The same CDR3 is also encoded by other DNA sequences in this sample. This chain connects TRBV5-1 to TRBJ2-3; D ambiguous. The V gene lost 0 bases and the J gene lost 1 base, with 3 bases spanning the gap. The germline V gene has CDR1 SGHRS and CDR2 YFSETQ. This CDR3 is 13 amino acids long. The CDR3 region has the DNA TGCGCCAGCAGCTTGGGCGGCACAGATACGCAGTATTTT. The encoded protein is CASSLGGTDTQYF. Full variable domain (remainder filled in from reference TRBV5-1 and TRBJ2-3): KAGVTQTPRYLIKTRGQQVTLSCSPISGHRSVSWYQQTPGQGLQFLFEYFSETQRNKGNFPGRFSGRQFSNSRSEMNVSTLELGDSALYLCASSLGGTDTQYFGPGTRLTVL.

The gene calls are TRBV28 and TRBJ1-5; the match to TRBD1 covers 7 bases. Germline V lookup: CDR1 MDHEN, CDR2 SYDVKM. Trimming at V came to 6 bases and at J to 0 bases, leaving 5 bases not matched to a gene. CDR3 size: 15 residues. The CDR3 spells CASRVRGYSNQPQHF. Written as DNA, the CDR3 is TGTGCCAGCAGGGTCAGGGGGTATAGCAATCAGCCCCAGCATTTT.

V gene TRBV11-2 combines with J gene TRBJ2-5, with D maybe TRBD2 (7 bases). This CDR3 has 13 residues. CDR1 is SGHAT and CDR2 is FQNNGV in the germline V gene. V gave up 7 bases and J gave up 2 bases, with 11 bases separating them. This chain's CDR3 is CASKGGAQETQYF. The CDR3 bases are TGTGCCAGCAAGGGGGGGGCTCAAGAGACCCAGTACTTC.

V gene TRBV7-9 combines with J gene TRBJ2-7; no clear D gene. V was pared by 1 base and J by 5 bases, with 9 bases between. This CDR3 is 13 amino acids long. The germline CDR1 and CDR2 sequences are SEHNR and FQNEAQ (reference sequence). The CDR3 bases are TGTGCCAGCAGCTTAGAGTACAGTCACGAGCAGTACTTC. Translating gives CASSLEYSHEQYF.

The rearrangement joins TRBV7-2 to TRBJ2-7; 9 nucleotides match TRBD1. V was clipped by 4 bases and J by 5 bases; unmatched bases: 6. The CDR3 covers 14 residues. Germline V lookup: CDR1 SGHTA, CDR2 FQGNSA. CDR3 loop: CASSSRDRVHEQYF. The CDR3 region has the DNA TGTGCCAGCAGCTCCCGGGACAGGGTCCACGAGCAGTACTTC.

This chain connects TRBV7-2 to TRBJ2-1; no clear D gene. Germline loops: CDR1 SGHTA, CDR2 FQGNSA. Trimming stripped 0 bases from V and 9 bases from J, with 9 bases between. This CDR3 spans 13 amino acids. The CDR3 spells CASSLALEREQFF. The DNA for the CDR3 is TGTGCCAGCAGCTTAGCGCTAGAGCGTGAGCAGTTCTTC.

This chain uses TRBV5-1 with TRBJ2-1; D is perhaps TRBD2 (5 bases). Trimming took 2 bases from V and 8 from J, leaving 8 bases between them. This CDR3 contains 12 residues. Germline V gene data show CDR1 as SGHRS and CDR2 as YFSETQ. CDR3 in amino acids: CASSFSRDEQFF. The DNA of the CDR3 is TGCGCCAGCAGCTTCTCGCGGGATGAGCAGTTCTTC.

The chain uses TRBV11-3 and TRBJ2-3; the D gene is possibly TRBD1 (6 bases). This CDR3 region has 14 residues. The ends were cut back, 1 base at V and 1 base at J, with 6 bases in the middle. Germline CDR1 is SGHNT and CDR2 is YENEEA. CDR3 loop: CASSLGQGTDTQYF. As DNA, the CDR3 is TGTGCCAGCAGCTTAGGACAGGGCACAGATACGCAGTATTTT.

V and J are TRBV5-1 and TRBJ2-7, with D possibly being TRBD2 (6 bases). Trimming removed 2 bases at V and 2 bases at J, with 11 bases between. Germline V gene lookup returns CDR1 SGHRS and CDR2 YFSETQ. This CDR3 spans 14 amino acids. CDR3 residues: CASSFSGKTYEQYF. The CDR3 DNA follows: TGCGCCAGCAGCTTTAGCGGCAAAACCTACGAGCAGTACTTC. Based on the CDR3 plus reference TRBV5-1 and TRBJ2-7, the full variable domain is KAGVTQTPRYLIKTRGQQVTLSCSPISGHRSVSWYQQTPGQGLQFLFEYFSETQRNKGNFPGRFSGRQFSNSRSEMNVSTLELGDSALYLCASSFSGKTYEQYFGPGTRLTVT.

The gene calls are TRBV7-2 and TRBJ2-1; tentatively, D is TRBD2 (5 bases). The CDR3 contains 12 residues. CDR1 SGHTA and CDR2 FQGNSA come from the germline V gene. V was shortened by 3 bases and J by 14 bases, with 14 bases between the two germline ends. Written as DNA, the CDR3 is TGTGCCAGCAGCTTTTCTCGGGATCGAAAGTTCTTC. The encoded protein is CASSFSRDRKFF.

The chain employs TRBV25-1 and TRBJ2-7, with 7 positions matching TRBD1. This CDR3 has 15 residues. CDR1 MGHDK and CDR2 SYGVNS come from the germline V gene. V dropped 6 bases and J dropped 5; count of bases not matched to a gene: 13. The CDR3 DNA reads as TGTGCCAGCAGGAGGTCGACAGGGCCAAACCACGAGCAGTACTTC. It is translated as CASRRSTGPNHEQYF.

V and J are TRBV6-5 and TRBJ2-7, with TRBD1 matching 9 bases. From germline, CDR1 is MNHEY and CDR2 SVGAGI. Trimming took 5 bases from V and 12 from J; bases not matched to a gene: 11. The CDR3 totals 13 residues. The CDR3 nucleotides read TGTGCCAGCAGTCCCCCCGACAGGGGGTTGCGGTACTTC. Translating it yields CASSPPDRGLRYF.

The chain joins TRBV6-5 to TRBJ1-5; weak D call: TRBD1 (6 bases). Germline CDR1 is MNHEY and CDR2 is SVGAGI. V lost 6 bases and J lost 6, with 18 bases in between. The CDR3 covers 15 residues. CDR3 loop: CASSPAGGGSQPQHF. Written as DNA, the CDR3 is TGTGCCAGCAGCCCCGCCGGGGGGGGCAGTCAGCCCCAGCATTTT.

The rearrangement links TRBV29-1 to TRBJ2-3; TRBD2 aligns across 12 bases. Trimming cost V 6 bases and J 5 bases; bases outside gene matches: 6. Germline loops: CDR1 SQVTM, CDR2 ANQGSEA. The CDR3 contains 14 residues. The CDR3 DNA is TGCAGCGTGTCTAGCGGGAGGGACCTAGATACGCAGTATTTT. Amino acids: CSVSSGRDLDTQYF.